This T cell receptor beta chain originates from a study of T cells expressing NK-cell markers. Germline V gives CDR1 LNHNV, CDR2 YYDKDF (reference sequence). The CDR3 runs 14 residues. TCRdb reprocessed the 5' RACE reads and keeps a single row for each CDR3 protein, giving no DNA. Its table lists some 440,000 distinct CDR3 sequences. This TCR was sampled from a woman between 50 and 59 years old in good health. Sequencing was performed on blood T cells: a sorted CD56 or NKG2C T cell subset, CD4+ or CD8+ T cells, or bulk PBMC T cells (not recorded which). This chain joins TRBV15 and TRBJ1-6; TCRdb proposes TRBD1, but this gene call is untestable without DNA. The chain's CDR3 is CATSRRQGNSPLHF.